A selection of T cell receptor beta chains follows, all from one sample in a study of blood T cells in healthy people across ages. Each CDR3 protein gets one entry after TCRdb re-called the 5' RACE reads with MiXCR. Of 600,000 to 900,000 distinct CDR3 sequences listed, roughly 25% are singletons. The sample was also linked to a second study, of T cells of mothers and their children.

Material: blood. Source of these receptors: a boy between 10 and 17 years old in good health. Both conserved end residues are part of each CDR3. The order of the fields is CDR3 DNA, CDR3 protein, V gene, J gene, clone size, D gene. D genes are given only for firm matches. Only some rows state a clone size, as once, few, many or a class for expanded clones.

CDR3nt: TGTGCCAGCAGCTTAGCGTCGAGCGGGGGCACCTACGAGCAGTACTTC
CDR3aa: CASSLASSGGTYEQYF
v_gene: TRBV7-2
j_gene: TRBJ2-7
abundance: few
d_gene: TRBD2

CDR3nt: TGTGCCAGCAGTTACACACGGGGCTCTCCGGGAAACATTCAGTACTTC
CDR3aa: CASSYTRGSPGNIQYF
v_gene: TRBV6-2/TRBV6-3
j_gene: TRBJ2-4
abundance: .
d_gene: .

CDR3nt: TGTGCCAGCAGCCTCGGACAGCGTGGGTATGGCTACACCTTC
CDR3aa: CASSLGQRGYGYTF
v_gene: TRBV3-1
j_gene: TRBJ1-2
abundance: .
d_gene: .

CDR3nt: TGTGCCAGCAGTGAATTTGGAGGACAGGCCAAAAACATTCAGTACTTC
CDR3aa: CASSEFGGQAKNIQYF
v_gene: TRBV6-1
j_gene: TRBJ2-4
abundance: few
d_gene: .

CDR3nt: TGCGCCAGCAGCTCGCGACGGGAGGGGCCCTATGGCTACACCTTC
CDR3aa: CASSSRREGPYGYTF
v_gene: TRBV4-3
j_gene: TRBJ1-2
abundance: .
d_gene: .

CDR3nt: TGTGCCAGCAGCGTACAGGGGGCTGCCGAGACCCAGTACTTC
CDR3aa: CASSVQGAAETQYF
v_gene: TRBV9
j_gene: TRBJ2-5
abundance: .
d_gene: TRBD1

CDR3nt: TGCAGTGCTACCGACTACCTCCAAGAGACCCAGTACTTC
CDR3aa: CSATDYLQETQYF
v_gene: TRBV20-1
j_gene: TRBJ2-5
abundance: .
d_gene: .

CDR3nt: TGCGCCAGCAGCGTGGATTTATCCAAAAACATTCAGTACTTC
CDR3aa: CASSVDLSKNIQYF
v_gene: TRBV5-1
j_gene: TRBJ2-4
abundance: .
d_gene: .

CDR3nt: TGTGCCAGCAGCTTTAGCGCCAACGTAAAGTACGAGCAGTACTTC
CDR3aa: CASSFSANVKYEQYF
v_gene: TRBV7-9
j_gene: TRBJ2-7
abundance: .
d_gene: .

CDR3nt: TGTGCCAGCAGCTCCGGGACAGCGGATCAGCCCCAGCATTTT
CDR3aa: CASSSGTADQPQHF
v_gene: TRBV7-2
j_gene: TRBJ1-5
abundance: .
d_gene: TRBD1

CDR3nt: TGTGCCAGCAGTTACGTCTCTACCTACAATGAGCAGTTCTTC
CDR3aa: CASSYVSTYNEQFF
v_gene: TRBV6-2/TRBV6-3
j_gene: TRBJ2-1
abundance: .
d_gene: .

CDR3nt: TGTGCCAGCAGACACCCCAATCAGCCCCAGCATTTT
CDR3aa: CASRHPNQPQHF
v_gene: TRBV6-5
j_gene: TRBJ1-5
abundance: few
d_gene: .

CDR3nt: TGTGCCAGCACCCTAGACTCCCAGTCCTACGAGCAGTACTTC
CDR3aa: CASTLDSQSYEQYF
v_gene: TRBV12-3/TRBV12-4
j_gene: TRBJ2-7
abundance: .
d_gene: .

CDR3nt: TGTGCCAGCAGTGAGGGATCGGTTCGGTACAATGAGCAGTTCTTC
CDR3aa: CASSEGSVRYNEQFF
v_gene: TRBV2
j_gene: TRBJ2-1
abundance: few
d_gene: .

CDR3nt: TGTGCCAGCAGTTTATTGTCGGCAGGGTCAAATGAGCAGTTCTTC
CDR3aa: CASSLLSAGSNEQFF
v_gene: TRBV27
j_gene: TRBJ2-1
abundance: few
d_gene: .

CDR3nt: TGCAGTGCTAGAGGGACAGGACGGGGAACCTACAATGAGCAGTTCTTC
CDR3aa: CSARGTGRGTYNEQFF
v_gene: TRBV20-1
j_gene: TRBJ2-1
abundance: .
d_gene: TRBD1

CDR3nt: TGCAGTGCTAGACTTAGCGGGAGCTCCTACAATGAGCAGTTCTTC
CDR3aa: CSARLSGSSYNEQFF
v_gene: TRBV20-1
j_gene: TRBJ2-1
abundance: many
d_gene: TRBD2

CDR3nt: TGCGCCAGCAGCCCACTCCCTTTGACGGGAGGTAATGAAAAACTGTTTTTT
CDR3aa: CASSPLPLTGGNEKLFF
v_gene: TRBV4-1
j_gene: TRBJ1-4
abundance: .
d_gene: .

CDR3nt: TGTGCCAGCAGTCCCGGGGGTGTTACAGAGCAGTACTTC
CDR3aa: CASSPGGVTEQYF
v_gene: TRBV28
j_gene: TRBJ2-7
abundance: few
d_gene: .